This T cell receptor beta chain was recorded in a study of identical twins. TCRdb processed the 5' RACE reads anew with MiXCR; each CDR3 protein has one entry. The sample records roughly 500,000 distinct CDR3 sequences, 22% being singletons. The V gene's germline CDR1 is DFQATT and CDR2 SNEGSKA (reference sequence). The CDR3 runs to 14 residues. V lost 6 bases, J lost 0 bases, and 12 bases lay in between. This clonotype was counted a few times. The same data also contributed to another study, on T cells expressing NK-cell markers.

The chain couples TRBV20-1 to TRBJ1-3; TRBD1 might be the D (6 bases). This clonotype was sampled from a woman in her late teens or twenties in good health. Sequencing was carried out using CD4+ T cells sorted from blood. The CDR3 region is CSAGDRSSGNTIYF. The CDR3 DNA follows: TGCAGTGCGGGAGACAGGAGCTCTGGAAACACCATATATTTT.